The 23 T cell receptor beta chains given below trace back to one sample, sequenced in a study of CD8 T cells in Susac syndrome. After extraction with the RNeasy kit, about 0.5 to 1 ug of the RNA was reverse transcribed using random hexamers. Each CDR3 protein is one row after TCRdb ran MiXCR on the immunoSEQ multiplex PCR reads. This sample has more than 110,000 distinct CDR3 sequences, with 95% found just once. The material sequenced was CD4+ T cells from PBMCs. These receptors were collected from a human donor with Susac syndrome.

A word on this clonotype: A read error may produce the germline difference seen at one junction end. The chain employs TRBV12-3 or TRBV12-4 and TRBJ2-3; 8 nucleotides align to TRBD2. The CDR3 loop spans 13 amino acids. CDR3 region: CASSLAGPDTQYF. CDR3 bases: TGTGCCAGCAGTCTAGCGGGTCCAGATACGCAGTATTTT.

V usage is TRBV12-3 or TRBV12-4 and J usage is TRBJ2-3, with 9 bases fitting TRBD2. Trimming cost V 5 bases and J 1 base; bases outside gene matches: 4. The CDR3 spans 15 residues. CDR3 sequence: CASSRRLAGTDTQYF. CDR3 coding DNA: TGTGCCAGCAGTCGCCGACTAGCGGGCACAGATACGCAGTATTTT.

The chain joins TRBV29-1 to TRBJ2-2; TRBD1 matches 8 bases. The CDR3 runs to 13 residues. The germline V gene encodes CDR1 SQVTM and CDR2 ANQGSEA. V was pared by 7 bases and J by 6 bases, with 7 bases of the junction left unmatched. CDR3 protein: CSGRDRLAGELFF. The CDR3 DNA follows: TGCAGCGGTAGGGACAGGTTGGCCGGGGAGCTGTTTTTT.

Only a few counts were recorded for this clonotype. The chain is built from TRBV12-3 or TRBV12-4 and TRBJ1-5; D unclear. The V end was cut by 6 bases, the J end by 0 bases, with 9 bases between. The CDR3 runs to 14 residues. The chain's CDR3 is CASSLGTSNQPQHF. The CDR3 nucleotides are TGTGCCAGCAGCCTCGGCACTAGCAATCAGCCCCAGCATTTT.

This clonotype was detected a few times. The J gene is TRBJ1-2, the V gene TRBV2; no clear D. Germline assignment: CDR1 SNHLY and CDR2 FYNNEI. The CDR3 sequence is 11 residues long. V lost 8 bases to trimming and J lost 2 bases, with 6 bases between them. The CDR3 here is CASSRNYGYTF. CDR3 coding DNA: TGTGCCAGCTCTCGGAACTATGGCTACACCTTC.

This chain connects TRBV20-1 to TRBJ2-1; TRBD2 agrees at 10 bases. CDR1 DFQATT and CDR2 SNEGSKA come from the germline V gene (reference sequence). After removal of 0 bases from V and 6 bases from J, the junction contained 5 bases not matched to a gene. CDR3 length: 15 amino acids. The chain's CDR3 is CSAREAGGDSNEQFF. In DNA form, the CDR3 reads TGCAGTGCTAGAGAAGCGGGAGGGGATAGCAATGAGCAGTTCTTC.

CDR3 bases: TGTGCCAGCAGTTCGTCGGACAGTACCGGGGCCAACGTCCTGACTTTC. Its protein is CASSSSDSTGANVLTF. This chain links TRBV27 with TRBJ2-6; TRBD1 is a possible D gene (6 bases). Germline V CDR1 and CDR2: MNHEY, SMNVEV (reference sequence). The V end was cut by 4 bases, the J end by 4 bases, with 14 bases between. This CDR3 contains 16 residues.

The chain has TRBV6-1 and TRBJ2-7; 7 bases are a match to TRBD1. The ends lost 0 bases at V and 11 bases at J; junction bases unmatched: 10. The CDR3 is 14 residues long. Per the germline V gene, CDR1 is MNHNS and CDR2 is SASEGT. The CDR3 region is CASSEAETTGKEYF. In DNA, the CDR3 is TGTGCCAGCAGTGAAGCAGAGACGACAGGGAAGGAGTACTTC.

The CDR3 protein is CASSVSSSYEQYF. The CDR3 DNA sequence: TGTGCCAGCAGCGTCAGCAGCTCCTACGAGCAGTACTTC. The chain couples TRBV9 to TRBJ2-7; unclear D gene. This CDR3 contains 13 residues. V was pared by 2 bases and J by 0 bases, with 6 bases between. CDR1 and CDR2 from the germline V gene are SGDLS and YYNGEE.

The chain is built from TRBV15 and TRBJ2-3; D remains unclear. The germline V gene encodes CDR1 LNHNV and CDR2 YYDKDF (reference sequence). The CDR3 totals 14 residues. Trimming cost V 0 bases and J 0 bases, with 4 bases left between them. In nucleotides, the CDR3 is TGTGCCACCAGCAGAGACGGAAGCACAGATACGCAGTATTTT. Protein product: CATSRDGSTDTQYF. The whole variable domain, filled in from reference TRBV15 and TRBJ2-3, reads DAMVIQNPRYQVTQFGKPVTLSCSQTLNHNVMYWYQQKSSQAPKLLFHYYDKDFNNEADTPDNFQSRRPNTSFCFLDIRSPGLGDTAMYLCATSRDGSTDTQYFGPGTRLTVL.

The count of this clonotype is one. The DNA for the CDR3 is TGTGCCAGCAGTTACGGGCCTCTGAACACTGAAGCTTTCTTT. As protein: CASSYGPLNTEAFF. The chain has TRBV6-2 or TRBV6-3 and TRBJ1-1; the D is unclear. Trimming removed 2 bases at V and 0 bases at J, with 7 bases between. Germline CDR1 and CDR2: MNHEY and SVGEGT. There are 14 residues in the CDR3.

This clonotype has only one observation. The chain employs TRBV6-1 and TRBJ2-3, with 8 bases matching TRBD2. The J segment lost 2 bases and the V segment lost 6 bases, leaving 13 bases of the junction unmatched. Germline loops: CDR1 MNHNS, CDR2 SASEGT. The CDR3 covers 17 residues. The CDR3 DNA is TGTGCCAGCAGCTCCCATCTGGGTAGCGGGACCACAGATACGCAGTATTTT. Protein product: CASSSHLGSGTTDTQYF.

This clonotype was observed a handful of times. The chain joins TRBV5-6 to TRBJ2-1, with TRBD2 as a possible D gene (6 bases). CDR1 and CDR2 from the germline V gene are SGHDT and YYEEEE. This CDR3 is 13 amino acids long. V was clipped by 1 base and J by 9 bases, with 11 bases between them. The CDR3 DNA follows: TGTGCCAGCAGCTTGCTGCAGGGAGGTGAGCAGTTCTTC. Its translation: CASSLLQGGEQFF. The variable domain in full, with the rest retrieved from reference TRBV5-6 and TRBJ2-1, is DAGVTQSPTHLIKTRGQQVTLRCSPKSGHDTVSWYQQALGQGPQFIFQYYEEEERQRGNFPDRFSGHQFPNYSSELNVNALLLGDSALYLCASSLLQGGEQFFGPGTRLTVL.

CDR3 sequence reads: CASSPPHVGPGGYTF. Written as DNA, the CDR3 is TGTGCCAGCAGCCCCCCCCACGTGGGGCCTGGCGGCTACACCTTC. The chain is built from TRBV7-9 and TRBJ1-2; a possible D gene is TRBD1 (5 bases). The germline V gene has CDR1 SEHNR and CDR2 FQNEAQ (reference sequence). This CDR3 has 15 amino acids. Trimming left V 5 bases short and J 8 bases short, with 21 bases between.

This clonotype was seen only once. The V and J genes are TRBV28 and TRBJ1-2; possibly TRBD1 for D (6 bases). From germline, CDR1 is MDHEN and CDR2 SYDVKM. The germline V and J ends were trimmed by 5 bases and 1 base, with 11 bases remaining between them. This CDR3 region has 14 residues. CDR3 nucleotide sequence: TGTGCCAGCAGTCAAGGGGGTTATAACTATGGCTACACCTTC. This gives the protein CASSQGGYNYGYTF.

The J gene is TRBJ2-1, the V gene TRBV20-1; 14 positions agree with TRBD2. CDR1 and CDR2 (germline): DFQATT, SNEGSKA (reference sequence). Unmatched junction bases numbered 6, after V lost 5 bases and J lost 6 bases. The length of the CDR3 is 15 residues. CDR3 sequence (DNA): TGCAGTGCTCCACGACTAGCGGGGGGGCTCAATGAGCAGTTCTTC. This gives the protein CSAPRLAGGLNEQFF.

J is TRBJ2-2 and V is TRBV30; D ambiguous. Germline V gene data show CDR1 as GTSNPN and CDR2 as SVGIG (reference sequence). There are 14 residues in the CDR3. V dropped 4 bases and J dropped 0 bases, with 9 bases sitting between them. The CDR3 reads CAWIHSTNTGELFF. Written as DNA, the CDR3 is TGTGCCTGGATCCACTCGACGAACACCGGGGAGCTGTTTTTT.

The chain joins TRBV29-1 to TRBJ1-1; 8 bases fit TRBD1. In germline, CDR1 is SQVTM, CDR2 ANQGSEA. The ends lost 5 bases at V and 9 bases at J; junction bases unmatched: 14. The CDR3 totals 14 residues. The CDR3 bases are TGCAGCGTTTCTTACTCCTTGGACAGGGAAAAAGCTTTCTTT. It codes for CSVSYSLDREKAFF.

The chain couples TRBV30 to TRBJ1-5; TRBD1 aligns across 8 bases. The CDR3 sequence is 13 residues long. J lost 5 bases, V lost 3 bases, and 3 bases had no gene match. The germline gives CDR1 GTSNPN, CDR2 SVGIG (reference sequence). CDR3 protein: CAWSLDRDQPQHF. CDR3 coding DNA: TGTGCCTGGAGCTTGGACAGGGATCAGCCCCAGCATTTT.

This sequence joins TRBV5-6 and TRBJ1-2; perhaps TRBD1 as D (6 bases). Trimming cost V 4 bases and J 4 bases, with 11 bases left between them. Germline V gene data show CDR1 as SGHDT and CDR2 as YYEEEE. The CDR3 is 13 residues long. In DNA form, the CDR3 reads TGTGCCAGCAGCCAGCAGGGGAGCTATGGCTACACCTTC. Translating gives CASSQQGSYGYTF.

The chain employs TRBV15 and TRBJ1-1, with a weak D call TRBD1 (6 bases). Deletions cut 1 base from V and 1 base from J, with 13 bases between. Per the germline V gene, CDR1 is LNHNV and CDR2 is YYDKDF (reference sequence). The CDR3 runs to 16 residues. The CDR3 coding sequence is TGTGCCACCAGCAGAGCCCGGACAGCACAGAACACTGAAGCTTTCTTT. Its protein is CATSRARTAQNTEAFF.

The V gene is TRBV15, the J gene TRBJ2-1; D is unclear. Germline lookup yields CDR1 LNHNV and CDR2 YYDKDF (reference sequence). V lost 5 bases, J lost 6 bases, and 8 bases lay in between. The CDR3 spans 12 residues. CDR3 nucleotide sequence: TGTGCCACCAGCGGGGTCGGCAATGAGCAGTTCTTC. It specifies CATSGVGNEQFF.

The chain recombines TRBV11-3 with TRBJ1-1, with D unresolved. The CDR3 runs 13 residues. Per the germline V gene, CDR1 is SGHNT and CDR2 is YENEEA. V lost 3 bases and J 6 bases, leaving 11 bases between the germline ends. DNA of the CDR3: TGTGCCAGCAGCTTGGACGGTGGACCTGAAGCTTTCTTT. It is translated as CASSLDGGPEAFF.